The 4 T cell receptor beta chains listed next were all sequenced from one sample in a study of a mutant IDH1 vaccine in newly diagnosed glioma. Only in-frame clones appear in the TCRdb table, and some are missing; sequencing was by immunoSEQ multiplex PCR. Among tens of thousands of clones listed, over 75% were seen once. The time point denotes: baseline, week 1 (first vaccination visit). Treatment noted: pre-vaccination baseline after standard-of-care therapy. This specimen was PBMCs, taken from a glioma patient treated with radiotherapy, temozolomide or both. The origin of the receptors is a man aged 30-40 years with glioma.

The genes are TRBV5-1 and TRBJ2-3; TRBD1 aligns across 7 bases. This CDR3 comprises 15 residues. CDR1 SGHRS and CDR2 YFSETQ come from the germline V gene. After removal of 1 base from V and 4 bases from J, the junction contained 6 bases not matched to a gene. The CDR3 bases are TGCGCCAGCAGCTTGCAGGCAGGGGGTTCAGATACGCAGTATTTT. Translation gives CASSLQAGGSDTQYF.

The chain combines TRBV6-5 with TRBJ2-1, with 14 bases lining up with TRBD2. The CDR3 is 15 residues long. V trimming: 5 bases; J trimming: 9 bases; junction bases outside the gene matches: 6. Per germline, CDR1 MNHEY and CDR2 SVGAGI. The CDR3 region is CASSPGLAGVAEQFF. The CDR3 nucleotides read TGTGCCAGCAGTCCGGGACTAGCGGGAGTCGCTGAGCAGTTCTTC.

The table lists this clone with a few counts. The chain employs TRBV10-1 and TRBJ2-7; 12 bases line up with TRBD2. The CDR3 length is 14 residues. The germline V gene encodes CDR1 WNHNN and CDR2 SYGVQD (reference sequence). V was clipped by 5 bases and J by 3 bases; unmatched bases: 2. Here the CDR3 DNA reads TGCGCCAGCAGTAGGACTAGCGGGAACTACGAGCAGTACTTC. Translating gives CASSRTSGNYEQYF.

The V call is TRBV5-5, the J call TRBJ1-1; no definite D call. Looked up from germline, CDR1 is SGHKS and CDR2 is YYEKEE (reference sequence). The CDR3 sequence is 14 residues long. Trimming shortened V by 0 bases and J by 1 base, and 7 bases separated the two germline ends. This chain's CDR3 is CASSLAGKNTEAFF. Written as DNA, the CDR3 is TGTGCCAGCAGCTTGGCGGGGAAGAACACTGAAGCTTTCTTT.